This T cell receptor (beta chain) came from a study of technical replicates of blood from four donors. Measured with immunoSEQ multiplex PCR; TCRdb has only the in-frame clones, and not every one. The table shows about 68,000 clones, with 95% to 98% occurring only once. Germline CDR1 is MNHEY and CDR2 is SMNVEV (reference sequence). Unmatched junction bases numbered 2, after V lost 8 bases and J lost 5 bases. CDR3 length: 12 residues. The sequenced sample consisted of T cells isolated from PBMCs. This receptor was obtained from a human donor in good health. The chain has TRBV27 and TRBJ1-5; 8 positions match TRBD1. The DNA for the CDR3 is TGTGCCAGCCGGACAGGGCATCAGCCCCAGCATTTT. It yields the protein CASRTGHQPQHF.